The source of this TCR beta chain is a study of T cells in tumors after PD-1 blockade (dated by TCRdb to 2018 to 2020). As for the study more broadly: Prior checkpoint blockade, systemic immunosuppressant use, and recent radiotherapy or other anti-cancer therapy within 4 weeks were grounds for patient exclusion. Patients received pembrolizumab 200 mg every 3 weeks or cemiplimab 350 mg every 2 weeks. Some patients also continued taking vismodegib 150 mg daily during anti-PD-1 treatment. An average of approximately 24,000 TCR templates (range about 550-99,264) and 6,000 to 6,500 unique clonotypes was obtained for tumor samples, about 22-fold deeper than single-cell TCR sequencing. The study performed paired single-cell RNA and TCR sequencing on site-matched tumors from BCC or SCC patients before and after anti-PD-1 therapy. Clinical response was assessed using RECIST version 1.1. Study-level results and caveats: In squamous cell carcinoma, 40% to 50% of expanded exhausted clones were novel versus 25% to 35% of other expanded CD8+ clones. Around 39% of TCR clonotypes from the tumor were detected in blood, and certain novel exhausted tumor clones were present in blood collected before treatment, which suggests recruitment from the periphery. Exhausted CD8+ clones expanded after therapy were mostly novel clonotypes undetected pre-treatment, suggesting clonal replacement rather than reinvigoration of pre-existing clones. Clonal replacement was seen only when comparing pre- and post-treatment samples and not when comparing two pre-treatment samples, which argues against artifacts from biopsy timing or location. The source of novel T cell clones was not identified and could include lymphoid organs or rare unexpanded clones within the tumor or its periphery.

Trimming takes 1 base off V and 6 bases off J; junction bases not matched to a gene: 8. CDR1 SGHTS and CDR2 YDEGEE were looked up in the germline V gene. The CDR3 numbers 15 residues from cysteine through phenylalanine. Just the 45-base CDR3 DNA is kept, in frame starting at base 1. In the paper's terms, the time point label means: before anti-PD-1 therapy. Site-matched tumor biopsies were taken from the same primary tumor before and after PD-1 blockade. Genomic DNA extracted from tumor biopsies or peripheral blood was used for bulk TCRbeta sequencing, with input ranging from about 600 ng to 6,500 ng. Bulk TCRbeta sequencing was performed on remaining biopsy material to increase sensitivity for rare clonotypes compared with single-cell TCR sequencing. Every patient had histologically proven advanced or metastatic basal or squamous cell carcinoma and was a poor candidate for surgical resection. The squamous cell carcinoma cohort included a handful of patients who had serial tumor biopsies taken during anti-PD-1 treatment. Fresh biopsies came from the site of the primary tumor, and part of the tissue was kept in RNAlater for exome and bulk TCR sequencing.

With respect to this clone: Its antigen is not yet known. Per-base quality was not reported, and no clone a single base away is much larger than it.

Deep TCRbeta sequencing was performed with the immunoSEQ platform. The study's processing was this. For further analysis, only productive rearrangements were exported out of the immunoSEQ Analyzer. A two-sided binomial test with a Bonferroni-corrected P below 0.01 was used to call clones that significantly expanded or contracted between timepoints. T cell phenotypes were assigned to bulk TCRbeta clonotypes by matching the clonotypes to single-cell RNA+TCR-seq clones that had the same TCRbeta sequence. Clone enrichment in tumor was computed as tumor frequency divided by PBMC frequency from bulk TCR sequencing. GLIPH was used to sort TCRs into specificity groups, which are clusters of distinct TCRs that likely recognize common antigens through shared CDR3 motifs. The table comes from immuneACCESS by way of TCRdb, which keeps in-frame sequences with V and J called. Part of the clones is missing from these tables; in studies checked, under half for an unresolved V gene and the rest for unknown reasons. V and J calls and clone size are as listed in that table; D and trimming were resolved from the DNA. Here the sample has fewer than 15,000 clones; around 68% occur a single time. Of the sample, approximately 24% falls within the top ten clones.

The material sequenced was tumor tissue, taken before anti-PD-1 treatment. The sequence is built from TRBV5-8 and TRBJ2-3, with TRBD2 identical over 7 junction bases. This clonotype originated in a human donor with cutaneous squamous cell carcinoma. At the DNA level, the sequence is TGTGCCAGCAGCTTGAGCGGGGCGATTCAGGATACGCAGTATTTT. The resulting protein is CASSLSGAIQDTQYF.